This T cell receptor beta chain was documented in a study of beta chain features in type 1 diabetes. Study background: The patients were much like the healthy donors in age, gender and cell yields.

TCRB transcripts that were expressed got sequenced, as all of the isolated RNA had been reverse transcribed. Some clones are missing from TCRdb's copy, which holds only in-frame ones; the method was immunoSEQ multiplex PCR. The repertoire includes about 140,000 clones, less than 8.5% of them detected once, and under 1.5% sits in the top ten. V was pared by 2 bases and J by 8 bases, with 2 bases of the junction left unmatched. The CDR3 is 13 amino acids. Germline V gene lookup returns CDR1 SGDLS and CDR2 YYNGEE. The specimen was central memory CD4+ T cells from blood. The origin of this receptor is a woman aged 25-40 years in good health. V is TRBV9 and J is TRBJ1-4, with 8 bases that match TRBD1. In DNA form, the CDR3 reads TGTGCCAGCAGCGTGACAGGGGCGGAAAAACTGTTTTTT. Translation: CASSVTGAEKLFF.